The rows below give T cell receptor beta chains drawn from one sample of a study of CD4 T cells in relation to SARS-CoV-2 and coronaviruses. Here immunoSEQ multiplex PCR was the method, and the copy in TCRdb shows in-frame clones only, minus some. The sample shows under 20,000 clones, 70% to 85% of them seen only once. For these receptors, no antigen is known. Sequencing used CD4+ T cells from PBMCs, cultured in vitro. The receptors were sampled from a human donor in good health. The conserved cysteine and the conserved F or W are not part of the CDR3 here. The order of the fields is V gene, J gene, CDR3 protein.

v_call: TRBV7-9; j_call: TRBJ1-2; cdr3_aa: ASTATGNYGYT
v_call: TRBV6-4; j_call: TRBJ2-3; cdr3_aa: ASSDSGGRTDTQY
v_call: TRBV7-8; j_call: TRBJ2-1; cdr3_aa: ASSLVAIPSGYSSYNEQF
v_call: TRBV6-5; j_call: TRBJ1-1; cdr3_aa: ASRGSGSNTEAF
v_call: TRBV29-1; j_call: TRBJ2-7; cdr3_aa: SVGGGGEQY
v_call: TRBV12-5; j_call: TRBJ2-1; cdr3_aa: ASGLRTGVDYNEQF
v_call: TRBV5-1; j_call: TRBJ2-2; cdr3_aa: ASGLGLAGETGELF
v_call: TRBV5-1; j_call: TRBJ1-2; cdr3_aa: ASSAATNYGYT
v_call: TRBV15; j_call: TRBJ1-1; cdr3_aa: ATSRDAFRGMNTEAF
v_call: TRBV19; j_call: TRBJ2-2; cdr3_aa: ASSIDPTGELF
v_call: TRBV19; j_call: TRBJ2-1; cdr3_aa: ASRQTSSYNEQF
v_call: TRBV5-1; j_call: TRBJ2-2; cdr3_aa: ASSLDSGRITGELF
v_call: TRBV7-6; j_call: TRBJ1-1; cdr3_aa: ASSLVQPEWDTEAF
v_call: TRBV5-6; j_call: TRBJ1-5; cdr3_aa: ASSLDRGLNQPQH
v_call: TRBV15; j_call: TRBJ1-2; cdr3_aa: ATSLRTGNYGYT
v_call: TRBV4-2; j_call: TRBJ1-6; cdr3_aa: ASSPSNGSPLH
v_call: TRBV7-8; j_call: TRBJ2-5; cdr3_aa: ASSWASGGETQY
v_call: TRBV7-3; j_call: TRBJ2-1; cdr3_aa: ASSFAPSGDNEQF
v_call: TRBV19; j_call: TRBJ2-1; cdr3_aa: ASSRTGGAYNEQF
v_call: TRBV18; j_call: TRBJ2-3; cdr3_aa: ASSPPGLAPTDTQY
v_call: TRBV7-9; j_call: TRBJ2-3; cdr3_aa: ASSLGLAGGSRTDTQY
v_call: TRBV6-5; j_call: TRBJ2-3; cdr3_aa: ASRSAGGNTDTQY
v_call: TRBV1; j_call: TRBJ1-5; cdr3_aa: TSSKPPQWGSNQPQH
v_call: TRBV7-9; j_call: TRBJ2-7; cdr3_aa: ASSFDGYEQY
v_call: TRBV29-1; j_call: TRBJ1-6; cdr3_aa: SVAGPLDSPLH
v_call: TRBV5-4; j_call: TRBJ2-7; cdr3_aa: ASSTGLAGGIEQY
v_call: TRBV15; j_call: TRBJ2-2; cdr3_aa: ATSSRDKGDRLF
v_call: TRBV27; j_call: TRBJ2-3; cdr3_aa: ASSLSWRIQPIQNTDTQY
v_call: TRBV6-1; j_call: TRBJ1-2; cdr3_aa: ASSELGRGLTAVYGYT
v_call: TRBV28; j_call: TRBJ1-2; cdr3_aa: ASSLTGYGYT
v_call: TRBV15; j_call: TRBJ2-7; cdr3_aa: ATSRESGSSGYEQY
v_call: TRBV5-6; j_call: TRBJ2-3; cdr3_aa: ASSLGFVLARGTDTQY